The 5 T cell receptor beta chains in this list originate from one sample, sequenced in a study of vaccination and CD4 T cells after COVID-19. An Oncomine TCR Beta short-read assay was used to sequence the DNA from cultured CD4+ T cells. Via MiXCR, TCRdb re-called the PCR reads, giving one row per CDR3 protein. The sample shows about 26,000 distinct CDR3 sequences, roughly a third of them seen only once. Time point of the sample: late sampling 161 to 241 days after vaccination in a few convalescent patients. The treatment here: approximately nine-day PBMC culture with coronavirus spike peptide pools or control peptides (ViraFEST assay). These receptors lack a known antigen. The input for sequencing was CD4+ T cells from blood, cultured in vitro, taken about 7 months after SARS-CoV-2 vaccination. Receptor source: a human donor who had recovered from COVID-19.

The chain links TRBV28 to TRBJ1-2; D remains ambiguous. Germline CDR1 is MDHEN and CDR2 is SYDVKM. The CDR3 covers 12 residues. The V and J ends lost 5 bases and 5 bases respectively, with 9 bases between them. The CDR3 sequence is CASSPLRYGYTF. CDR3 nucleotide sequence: TGTGCCAGCAGTCCCCTCAGGTATGGCTACACCTTC.

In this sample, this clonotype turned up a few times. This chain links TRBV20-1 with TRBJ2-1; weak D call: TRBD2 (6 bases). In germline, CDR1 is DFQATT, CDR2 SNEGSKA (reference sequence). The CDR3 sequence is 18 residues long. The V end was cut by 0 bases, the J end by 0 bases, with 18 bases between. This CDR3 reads CSARDPSAAGSSYNEQFF. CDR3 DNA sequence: TGCAGTGCTAGAGACCCCTCGGCGGCGGGGAGCTCCTACAATGAGCAGTTCTTC.

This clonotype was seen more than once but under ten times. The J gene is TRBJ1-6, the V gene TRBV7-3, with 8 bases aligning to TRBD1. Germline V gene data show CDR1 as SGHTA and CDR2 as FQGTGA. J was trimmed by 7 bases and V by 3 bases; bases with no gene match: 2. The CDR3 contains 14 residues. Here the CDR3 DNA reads TGTGCCAGCAGCTTGGACAGGGAGAATTCACCCCTCCACTTT. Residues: CASSLDRENSPLHF.

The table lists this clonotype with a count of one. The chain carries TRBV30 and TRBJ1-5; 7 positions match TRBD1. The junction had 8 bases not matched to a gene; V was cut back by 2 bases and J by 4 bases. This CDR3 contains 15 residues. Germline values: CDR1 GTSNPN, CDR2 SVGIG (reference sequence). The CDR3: CAWSYPGTDNQPQHF. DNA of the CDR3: TGTGCCTGGAGTTACCCCGGGACAGATAATCAGCCCCAGCATTTT.

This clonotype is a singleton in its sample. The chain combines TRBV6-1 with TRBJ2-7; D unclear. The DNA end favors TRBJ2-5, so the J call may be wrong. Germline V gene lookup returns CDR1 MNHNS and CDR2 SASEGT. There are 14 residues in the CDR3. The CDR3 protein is CASSDNDPVGTQYF. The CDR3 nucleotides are TGTGCCAGCAGCGACAACGACCCGGTGGGGACCCAGTACTTC.